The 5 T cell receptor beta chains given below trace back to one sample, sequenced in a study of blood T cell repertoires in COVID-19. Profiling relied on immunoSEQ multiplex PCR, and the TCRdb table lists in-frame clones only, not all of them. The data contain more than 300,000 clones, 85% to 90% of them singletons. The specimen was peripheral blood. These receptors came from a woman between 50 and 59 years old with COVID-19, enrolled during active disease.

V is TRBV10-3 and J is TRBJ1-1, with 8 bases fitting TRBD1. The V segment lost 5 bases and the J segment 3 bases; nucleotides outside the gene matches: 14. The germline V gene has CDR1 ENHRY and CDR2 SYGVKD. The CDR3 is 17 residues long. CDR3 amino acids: CAISTGTGESPDTEAFF. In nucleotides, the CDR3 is TGTGCCATCAGTACCGGGACAGGAGAATCCCCGGACACTGAAGCTTTCTTT.

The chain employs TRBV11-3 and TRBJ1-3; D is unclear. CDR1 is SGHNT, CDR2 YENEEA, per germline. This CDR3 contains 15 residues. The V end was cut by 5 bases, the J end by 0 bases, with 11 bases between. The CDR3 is CASSPGVGSGNTIYF. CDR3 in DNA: TGTGCCAGCAGCCCCGGGGTGGGCTCTGGAAACACCATATATTTT.

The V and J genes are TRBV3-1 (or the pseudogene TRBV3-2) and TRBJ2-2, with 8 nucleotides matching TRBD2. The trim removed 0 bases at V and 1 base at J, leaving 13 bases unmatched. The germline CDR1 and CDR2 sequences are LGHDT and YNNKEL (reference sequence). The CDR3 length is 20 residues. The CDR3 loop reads CASSQESRVGLAGNTGELFF. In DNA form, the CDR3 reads TGTGCCAGCAGCCAAGAATCTCGAGTAGGGCTAGCGGGGAACACCGGGGAGCTGTTTTTT.

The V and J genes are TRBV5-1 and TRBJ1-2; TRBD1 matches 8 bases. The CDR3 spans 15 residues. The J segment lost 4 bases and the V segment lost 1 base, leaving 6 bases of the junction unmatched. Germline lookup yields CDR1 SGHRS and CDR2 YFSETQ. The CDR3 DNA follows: TGCGCCAGCAGCTTGACCTCAGGGGGCCCCTATGGCTACACCTTC. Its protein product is CASSLTSGGPYGYTF.

Here the CDR3 reads CATSDQGGAGANVLTF. As DNA, the CDR3 is TGTGCCACCAGTGATCAAGGGGGCGCTGGGGCCAACGTCCTGACTTTC. The V call is TRBV24-1, the J call TRBJ2-6, with 7 bases identical to TRBD1. CDR1 and CDR2 from the germline V gene are KGHDR and SFDVKD. J gave up 2 bases and V 3 bases, and 3 bases lay outside the gene matches. CDR3 length: 16 amino acids.